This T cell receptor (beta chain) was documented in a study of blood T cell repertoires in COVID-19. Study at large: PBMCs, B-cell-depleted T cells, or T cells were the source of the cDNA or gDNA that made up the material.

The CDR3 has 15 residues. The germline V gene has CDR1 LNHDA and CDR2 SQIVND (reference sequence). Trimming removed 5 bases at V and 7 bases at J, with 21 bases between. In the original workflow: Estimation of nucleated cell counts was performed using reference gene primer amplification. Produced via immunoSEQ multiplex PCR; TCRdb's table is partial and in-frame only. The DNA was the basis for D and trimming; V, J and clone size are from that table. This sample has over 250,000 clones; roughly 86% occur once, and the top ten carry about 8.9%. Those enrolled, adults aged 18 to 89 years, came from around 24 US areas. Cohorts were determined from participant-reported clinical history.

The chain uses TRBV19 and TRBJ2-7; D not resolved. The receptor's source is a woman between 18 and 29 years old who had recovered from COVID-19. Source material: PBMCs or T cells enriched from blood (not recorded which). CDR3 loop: CASSPLQGPMREQYF. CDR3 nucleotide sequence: TGTGCCAGTAGTCCGCTACAAGGTCCTATGAGGGAGCAGTACTTC.